Given below is one TCR beta chain in context. Its antigen remains unidentified. V was cut by 7 bases and J by 11 bases, with 18 bases left in between. Looked up from germline, CDR1 is MNHNS and CDR2 is SASEGT. CDR3 size: 12 residues. All TCR cDNA molecules were individually tagged with a unique molecular identifier. MiXCR, run by TCRdb on the 5' RACE reads, gives a single entry per CDR3 protein. The profile covers about 120,000 distinct CDR3 sequences, with less than 15% appearing a single time and about 15% taken by the ten largest. Time point: blood at routine non-recurrence follow-up after resection. The authors sequenced whole RNA from tumor, nontumor lung or frozen PBMC without sorting. The record originates from a study of spatial heterogeneity in lung cancer. Study details: Median follow-up for sequenced PBMC samples was about two years after resection, when such samples existed.

Study-wide results and caveats: Expanded tumor TCRs that were ubiquitous appeared in blood more at resection than follow-up.

The receptor's source is a male donor with early-stage non-small cell lung cancer. The specimen was PBMCs, collected at follow-up. The chain employs TRBV6-1 and TRBJ2-7; D assignment may be TRBD1 or TRBD2 (5 bases each). The CDR3: CASNPGPMKKYF. In DNA, the CDR3 is TGTGCCAGCAACCCGGGACCCATGAAGAAGTACTTC.